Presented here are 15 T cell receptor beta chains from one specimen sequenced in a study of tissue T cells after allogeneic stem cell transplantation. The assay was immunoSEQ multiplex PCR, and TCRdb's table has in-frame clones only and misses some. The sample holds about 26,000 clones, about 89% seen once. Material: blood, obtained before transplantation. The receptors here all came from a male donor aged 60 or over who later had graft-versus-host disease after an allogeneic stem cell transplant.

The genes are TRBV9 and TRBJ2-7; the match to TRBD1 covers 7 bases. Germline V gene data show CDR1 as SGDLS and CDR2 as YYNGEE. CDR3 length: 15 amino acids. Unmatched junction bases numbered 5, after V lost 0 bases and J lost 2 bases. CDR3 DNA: TGTGCCAGCAGCGTAGGTGGCAGGGGGACCTACGAGCAGTACTTC. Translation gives CASSVGGRGTYEQYF.

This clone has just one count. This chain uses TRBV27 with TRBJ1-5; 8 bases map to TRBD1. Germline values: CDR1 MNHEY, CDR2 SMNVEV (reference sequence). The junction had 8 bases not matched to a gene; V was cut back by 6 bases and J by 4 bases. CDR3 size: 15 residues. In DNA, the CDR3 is TGTGCCAGCAGCCTTAGGACAGGGAGAAATCAGCCCCAGCATTTT. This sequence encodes CASSLRTGRNQPQHF.

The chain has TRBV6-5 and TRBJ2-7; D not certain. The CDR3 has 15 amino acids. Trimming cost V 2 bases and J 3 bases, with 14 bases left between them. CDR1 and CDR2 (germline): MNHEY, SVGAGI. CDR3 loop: CASSYQSSPIYEQYF. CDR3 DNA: TGTGCCAGCAGTTACCAATCCTCACCGATCTACGAGCAGTACTTC.

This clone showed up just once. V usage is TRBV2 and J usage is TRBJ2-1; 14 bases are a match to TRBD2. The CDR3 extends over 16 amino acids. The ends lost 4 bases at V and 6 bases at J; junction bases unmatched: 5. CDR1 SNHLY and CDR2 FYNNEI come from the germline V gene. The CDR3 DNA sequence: TGTGCCAGCAGTGGGCAAGGACTAGCGGGGGGCAATGAGCAGTTCTTC. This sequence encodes CASSGQGLAGGNEQFF.

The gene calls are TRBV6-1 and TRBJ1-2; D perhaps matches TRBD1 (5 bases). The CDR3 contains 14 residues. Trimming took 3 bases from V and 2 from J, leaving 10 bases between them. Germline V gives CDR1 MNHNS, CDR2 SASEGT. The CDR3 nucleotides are TGTGCCAGCAGTGAGGGCCGGGGGAACTATGGCTACACCTTC. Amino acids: CASSEGRGNYGYTF.

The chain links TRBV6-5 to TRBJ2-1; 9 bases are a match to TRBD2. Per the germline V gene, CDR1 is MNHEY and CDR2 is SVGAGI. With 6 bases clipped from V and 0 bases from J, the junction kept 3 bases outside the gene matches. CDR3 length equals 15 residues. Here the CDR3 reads CASSISGSSYNEQFF. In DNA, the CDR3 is TGTGCCAGCAGCATTAGCGGGAGCTCCTACAATGAGCAGTTCTTC.

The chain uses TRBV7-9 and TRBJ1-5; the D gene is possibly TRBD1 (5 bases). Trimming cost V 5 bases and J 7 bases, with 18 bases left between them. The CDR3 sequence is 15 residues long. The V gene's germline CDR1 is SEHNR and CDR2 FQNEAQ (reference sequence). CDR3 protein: CASSPLGGRRQPQHF. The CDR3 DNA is TGTGCCAGCAGCCCCTTGGGGGGGAGGCGGCAGCCCCAGCATTTT.

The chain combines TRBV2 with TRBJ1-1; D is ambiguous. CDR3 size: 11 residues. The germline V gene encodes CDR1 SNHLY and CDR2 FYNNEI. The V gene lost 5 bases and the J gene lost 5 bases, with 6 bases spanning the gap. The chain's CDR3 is CASSRETEAFF. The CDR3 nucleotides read TGTGCCAGCAGTCGGGAGACTGAAGCTTTCTTT.

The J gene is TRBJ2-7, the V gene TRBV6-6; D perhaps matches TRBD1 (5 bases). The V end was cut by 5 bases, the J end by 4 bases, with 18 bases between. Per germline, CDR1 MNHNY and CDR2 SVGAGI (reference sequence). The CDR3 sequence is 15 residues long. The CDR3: CASSDPGKSGYEQYF. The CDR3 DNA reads TGTGCCAGCAGTGATCCAGGGAAGTCCGGGTACGAGCAGTACTTC.

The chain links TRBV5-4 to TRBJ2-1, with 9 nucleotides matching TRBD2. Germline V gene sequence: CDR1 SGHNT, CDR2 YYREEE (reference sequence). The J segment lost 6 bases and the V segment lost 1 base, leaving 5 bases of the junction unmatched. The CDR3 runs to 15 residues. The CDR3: CASSLQRGDFNEQFF. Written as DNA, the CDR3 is TGTGCCAGCAGCTTGCAGCGGGGGGACTTCAATGAGCAGTTCTTC.

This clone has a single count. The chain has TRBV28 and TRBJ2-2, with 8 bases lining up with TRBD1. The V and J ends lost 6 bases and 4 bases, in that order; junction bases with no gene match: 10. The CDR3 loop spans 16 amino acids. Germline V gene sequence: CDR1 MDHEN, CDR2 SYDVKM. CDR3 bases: TGTGCCAGCAGCCCTATGCGGACAGGGACCACCGGGGAGCTGTTTTTT. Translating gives CASSPMRTGTTGELFF.

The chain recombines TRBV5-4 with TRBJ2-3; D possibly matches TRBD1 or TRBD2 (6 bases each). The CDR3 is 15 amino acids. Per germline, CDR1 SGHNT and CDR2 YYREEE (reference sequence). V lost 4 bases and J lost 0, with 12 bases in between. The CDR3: CASSAGAGSTDTQYF. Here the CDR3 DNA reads TGTGCCAGCAGCGCAGGGGCGGGAAGCACAGATACGCAGTATTTT. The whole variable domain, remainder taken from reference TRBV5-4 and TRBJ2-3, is ETGVTQSPTHLIKTRGQQVTLRCSSQSGHNTVSWYQQALGQGPQFIFQYYREEENGRGNFPPRFSGLQFPNYSSELNVNALELDDSALYLCASSAGAGSTDTQYFGPGTRLTVL.

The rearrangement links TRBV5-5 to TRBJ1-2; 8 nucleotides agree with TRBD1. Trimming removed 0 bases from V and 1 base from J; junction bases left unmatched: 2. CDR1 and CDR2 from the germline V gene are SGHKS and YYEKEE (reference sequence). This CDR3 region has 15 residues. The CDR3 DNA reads TGTGCCAGCAGCTTGGCTGGACAGGGTAACTATGGCTACACCTTC. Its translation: CASSLAGQGNYGYTF.

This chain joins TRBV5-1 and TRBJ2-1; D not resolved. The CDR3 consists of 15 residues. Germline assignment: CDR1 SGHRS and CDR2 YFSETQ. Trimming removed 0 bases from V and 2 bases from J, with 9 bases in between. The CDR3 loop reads CASSLVAETYNEQFF. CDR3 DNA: TGCGCCAGCAGCTTGGTGGCGGAAACCTACAATGAGCAGTTCTTC.

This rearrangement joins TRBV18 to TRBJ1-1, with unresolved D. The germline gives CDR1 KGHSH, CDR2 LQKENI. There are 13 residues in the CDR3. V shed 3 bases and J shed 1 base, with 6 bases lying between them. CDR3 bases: TGTGCCAGCTCACCGGGAGGGAACACTGAAGCTTTCTTT. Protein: CASSPGGNTEAFF.